Detailed here is one T cell receptor (beta chain). The antigen is undetermined. This sample is part of a study of OX40 agonist ivuxolimab in advanced cancers. About the study: Three individuals attained partial responses, comprising one hepatocellular carcinoma case and two cutaneous melanoma cases. Whole-study findings and limits: No antigen was identified for the clonally expanded peripheral T cells. Among T cells, CD8+ cells averaged more expanded clones than CD4+ cells.

On cycle 4 day 1 and cycle 7 day 1, as well as at baseline, blood was sampled. This CDR3 is 13 amino acids long. The V gene's germline CDR1 is ENHRY and CDR2 SYGVKD. Germline trimming cut 7 bases from V and 6 bases from J; bases unmatched to any gene: 7. Sequencing used immunoSEQ multiplex PCR; TCRdb keeps in-frame clones, though not all of them. The sample gives over 90,000 clones, approximately 94% of which show up once; 0.18% is in the top ten. The V and J genes are TRBV10-3 and TRBJ2-7, with 9 bases identical to TRBD2. The sample was CD4+ or CD8+ T cells sorted from blood, taken in a trial of the OX40 agonist ivuxolimab. This receptor was obtained from an adult with an advanced solid tumor such as melanoma, head and neck, liver or kidney cancer. The CDR3 here is CAITGTSSREQYF. In DNA form, the CDR3 reads TGTGCCATCACCGGGACTAGCTCCCGCGAGCAGTACTTC.